Below, 32 T cell receptor beta chains from the same sample are listed, as sequenced in a study of shared clonotypes between healthy human individuals. The protocol was immunoSEQ multiplex PCR, while the TCRdb copy is restricted to in-frame clones and leaves out a portion. There are 700,000 or so clones in the sample; around 72% occur only once, and approximately 1.8% lies in the top ten. Sequenced material: memory CD4+ T cells sorted from blood. The subset here: CD45RA-negative fraction. The receptors originated from a woman aged 30 to 39 in good health.

The chain couples TRBV18 to TRBJ1-2; D unclear. The CDR3 loop spans 13 amino acids. V gave up 3 bases and J gave up 4 bases, with 9 bases separating them. Looked up from germline, CDR1 is KGHSH and CDR2 is LQKENI. CDR3 residues: CASSPDDTYGYTF. The CDR3, as DNA: TGTGCCAGCTCACCCGACGACACCTATGGCTACACCTTC. The full variable domain, its missing parts supplied by reference TRBV18 and TRBJ1-2, is NAGVMQNPRHLVRRRGQEARLRCSPMKGHSHVYWYRQLPEEGLKFMVYLQKENIIDESGMPKERFSAEFPKEGPSILRIQQVVRGDSAAYFCASSPDDTYGYTFGSGTRLTVV.

This clone was picked up many times. The chain carries TRBV2 and TRBJ2-1; 9 nucleotides line up with TRBD2. This CDR3 has 16 amino acids. The germline V gene encodes CDR1 SNHLY and CDR2 FYNNEI. Trimming removed 3 bases from V and 6 bases from J; junction bases left unmatched: 9. The CDR3: CASSEPGTSTLNEQFF. CDR3 DNA: TGTGCCAGCAGTGAGCCCGGGACTAGCACCCTCAATGAGCAGTTCTTC. The full variable domain, completed using reference TRBV2 and TRBJ2-1, is EPEVTQTPSHQVTQMGQEVILRCVPISNHLYFYWYRQILGQKVEFLVSFYNNEISEKSEIFDDQFSVERPDGSNFTLKIRSTKLEDSAMYFCASSEPGTSTLNEQFFGPGTRLTVL.

This chain connects TRBV20-1 to TRBJ1-2; D gene ambiguous. Germline V gene data show CDR1 as DFQATT and CDR2 as SNEGSKA (reference sequence). V lost 6 bases and J 2 bases, leaving 4 bases between the germline ends. The CDR3 has 10 residues. CDR3 sequence reads: CSAGNYGYTF. The CDR3 DNA is TGCAGTGCCGGGAACTATGGCTACACCTTC.

Details on this clone: This could be a read error, since a much larger clone is one nucleotide away. The V gene is TRBV7-3, the J gene TRBJ2-7, with D maybe TRBD1 (5 bases). CDR3 size: 13 residues. CDR1 SGHTA and CDR2 FQGTGA come from the germline V gene. V was cut by 6 bases and J by 3 bases, with 12 bases left in between. CDR3 sequence: CASRFDSNYEQYF. The DNA for the CDR3 is TGTGCCAGCAGGTTCGACAGCAACTACGAGCAGTACTTC. Variable domain in full (rest from reference TRBV7-3 and TRBJ2-7): GAGVSQTPSNKVTEKGKYVELRCDPISGHTALYWYRQSLGQGPEFLIYFQGTGAADDSGLPNDRFFAVRPEGSVSTLKIQRTERGDSAVYLCASRFDSNYEQYFGPGTRLTVT.

The V and J genes are TRBV29-1 and TRBJ1-1, with TRBD1 matching 11 bases. There are 13 residues in the CDR3. Germline V lookup: CDR1 SQVTM, CDR2 ANQGSEA. V was clipped by 4 bases and J by 5 bases; unmatched bases: 3. CDR3 sequence (DNA): TGCAGCGTTGTCGGGACAGGGGGAACTGAAGCTTTCTTT. Protein product: CSVVGTGGTEAFF. The full variable domain, in which reference TRBV29-1 and TRBJ1-1 provide the parts outside the CDR3, is SAVISQKPSRDICQRGTSLTIQCQVDSQVTMMFWYRQQPGQSLTLIATANQGSEATYESGFVIDKFPISRPNLTFSTLTVSNMSPEDSSIYLCSVVGTGGTEAFFGQGTRLTVV.

This chain connects TRBV18 to TRBJ2-6; unclear D gene. This CDR3 contains 14 residues. V was trimmed by 2 bases and J by 2 bases, leaving 4 bases between them. The germline CDR1 and CDR2 sequences are KGHSH and LQKENI. CDR3 region: CASSPEAGANVLTF. CDR3 sequence (DNA): TGTGCCAGCTCACCAGAGGCTGGGGCCAACGTCCTGACTTTC.

This chain joins TRBV28 and TRBJ2-6; the D gene is possibly TRBD1 (5 bases). The CDR3 has 16 amino acids. Germline V lookup: CDR1 MDHEN, CDR2 SYDVKM. Trimming shortened V by 7 bases and J by 0 bases, and 13 bases separated the two germline ends. The CDR3 loop reads CASTKDTLSGANVLTF. The CDR3 DNA sequence: TGTGCCAGCACCAAGGACACTCTCTCTGGGGCCAACGTCCTGACTTTC.

This clone came up once. The chain couples TRBV28 to TRBJ2-5; D might be TRBD2 (7 bases). Germline values: CDR1 MDHEN, CDR2 SYDVKM. The V end was cut by 4 bases, the J end by 5 bases, with 23 bases between. CDR3 length: 17 residues. CDR3 in amino acids: CASSSRAGKGGSETQYF. CDR3 nucleotide sequence: TGTGCCAGCAGTTCCCGGGCGGGCAAGGGGGGGTCGGAGACCCAGTACTTC.

This rearrangement joins TRBV5-1 to TRBJ2-5; D remains ambiguous. CDR1 and CDR2 (germline): SGHRS, YFSETQ. This CDR3 comprises 14 residues. V dropped 0 bases and J dropped 5 bases, with 11 bases sitting between them. Written as DNA, the CDR3 is TGCGCCAGCAGCTTGGGGACCCTAAGGGAGACCCAGTACTTC. Protein: CASSLGTLRETQYF. The whole variable domain, remainder taken from reference TRBV5-1 and TRBJ2-5, is KAGVTQTPRYLIKTRGQQVTLSCSPISGHRSVSWYQQTPGQGLQFLFEYFSETQRNKGNFPGRFSGRQFSNSRSEMNVSTLELGDSALYLCASSLGTLRETQYFGPGTRLLVL.

In its sample, this clone was seen a few times. The chain uses TRBV5-1 and TRBJ2-5, with D tentatively TRBD2 (6 bases). The germline gives CDR1 SGHRS, CDR2 YFSETQ. The V end lost 1 base, the J end lost 2 bases, and 15 bases lay between the germline ends. CDR3 length equals 16 residues. The CDR3 reads CASSLIGGFGQETQYF. For the CDR3, the DNA is TGCGCCAGCAGCTTGATCGGGGGTTTCGGGCAAGAGACCCAGTACTTC.

The chain employs TRBV7-6 and TRBJ1-1; 7 nucleotides match TRBD1. The CDR3 loop spans 14 amino acids. Germline V CDR1 and CDR2: SGHVS, FNYEAQ. With V trimmed by 1 base and J by 3 bases, 2 bases remained unmatched. CDR3 sequence: CASSLVDRDTEAFF. The CDR3 DNA sequence: TGTGCCAGCAGCTTAGTCGACAGGGACACTGAAGCTTTCTTT. Drawing the rest from reference TRBV7-6 and TRBJ1-1, the complete variable domain is GAGVSQSPRYKVTKRGQDVALRCDPISGHVSLYWYRQALGQGPEFLTYFNYEAQQDKSGLPNDRFSAERPEGSISTLTIQRTEQRDSAMYRCASSLVDRDTEAFFGQGTRLTVV.

This chain uses TRBV2 with TRBJ1-2; possible D gene TRBD1, 5 bases. This CDR3 comprises 13 residues. Trimming pared 5 bases from V and 4 bases from J, leaving 11 bases between. Germline CDR1 is SNHLY and CDR2 is FYNNEI. The DNA for the CDR3 is TGTGCCAGCAGTTCGGACACAATCTATGGCTACACCTTC. Its protein is CASSSDTIYGYTF.

This chain joins TRBV5-4 and TRBJ1-1, with D tentatively TRBD1 (5 bases). This CDR3 has 14 amino acids. The V end lost 1 base, the J end lost 2 bases, and 9 bases lay between the germline ends. CDR1 is SGHNT and CDR2 is YYREEE in the germline V gene (reference sequence). The chain's CDR3 is CASSLWGSNTEAFF. The CDR3 coding sequence is TGTGCCAGCAGCTTGTGGGGCAGTAACACTGAAGCTTTCTTT.

This chain uses TRBV6-6 with TRBJ1-2, with 7 bases aligning to TRBD1. There are 14 residues in the CDR3. The trim removed 0 bases at V and 8 bases at J, leaving 6 bases unmatched. Germline CDR1 reads MNHNY; CDR2 reads SVGAGI (reference sequence). The CDR3 spells CASSYSDRAGGYTF. In nucleotides, the CDR3 is TGTGCCAGCAGTTACTCCGACAGGGCGGGGGGCTACACCTTC.

This sequence joins TRBV7-6 and TRBJ2-2, with 10 positions matching TRBD2. The CDR3 spans 16 residues. The trim removed 5 bases at V and 0 bases at J, leaving 3 bases unmatched. Germline V gives CDR1 SGHVS, CDR2 FNYEAQ. The CDR3 sequence is CASSTGLAANTGELFF. The CDR3 DNA follows: TGTGCCAGCAGCACCGGACTAGCGGCGAACACCGGGGAGCTGTTTTTT. Drawing the rest from reference TRBV7-6 and TRBJ2-2, the complete variable domain is GAGVSQSPRYKVTKRGQDVALRCDPISGHVSLYWYRQALGQGPEFLTYFNYEAQQDKSGLPNDRFSAERPEGSISTLTIQRTEQRDSAMYRCASSTGLAANTGELFFGEGSRLTVL.

This clone was counted between two and nine times. The rearrangement joins TRBV27 to TRBJ2-3; D perhaps matches TRBD1 (6 bases). The CDR3 is 14 amino acids. The V gene lost 10 bases and the J gene lost 1 base, with 15 bases spanning the gap. The germline V gene encodes CDR1 MNHEY and CDR2 SMNVEV (reference sequence). The CDR3 loop is CATRPGDRTDTQYF. The CDR3 region has the DNA TGTGCCACCCGCCCAGGGGATCGCACAGATACGCAGTATTTT.

J is TRBJ1-1 and V is TRBV19, with D possibly being TRBD1 (5 bases). V was clipped by 5 bases and J by 5 bases, with 12 bases between them. The length of the CDR3 is 13 residues. CDR1 and CDR2 (germline): LNHDA, SQIVND (reference sequence). CDR3 loop: CASSHQGWTEAFF. For the CDR3, the DNA is TGTGCCAGTAGTCACCAGGGTTGGACTGAAGCTTTCTTT.

The chain recombines TRBV7-2 with TRBJ2-3; TRBD2 matches 10 bases. V lost 8 bases, J lost 6 bases, and 11 bases stayed unmatched. The CDR3 is 15 amino acids. From germline, CDR1 is SGHTA and CDR2 FQGNSA. The CDR3 DNA reads TGTGCCAGCCGGGGACTTAGCGGGAGGACTGATACGCAGTATTTT. Amino acid sequence: CASRGLSGRTDTQYF.

On this clone itself: Other nucleotide sequences in the sample specify the same CDR3. V usage is TRBV11-3 and J usage is TRBJ2-1; 11 nucleotides line up with TRBD1. J gave up 4 bases and V 0 bases, and 5 bases lay outside the gene matches. CDR1 is SGHNT, CDR2 YENEEA, per germline. The CDR3 covers 17 residues. The chain's CDR3 is CASSLESGTGGYNEQFF. The CDR3 bases are TGTGCCAGCAGCTTAGAATCCGGGACAGGGGGTTACAATGAGCAGTTCTTC. Based on the CDR3 plus reference TRBV11-3 and TRBJ2-1, the full variable domain is EAGVVQSPRYKIIEKKQPVAFWCNPISGHNTLYWYLQNLGQGPELLIRYENEEAVDDSQLPKDRFSAERLKGVDSTLKIQPAELGDSAVYLCASSLESGTGGYNEQFFGPGTRLTVL.

V gene TRBV7-3 combines with J gene TRBJ2-7; the match to TRBD1 covers 8 bases. J gave up 7 bases and V 5 bases, and 7 bases lay outside the gene matches. The CDR3 totals 13 residues. The germline V gene encodes CDR1 SGHTA and CDR2 FQGTGA. The CDR3 spells CASSQDRAKEQYF. The CDR3 DNA reads TGTGCCAGCAGCCAGGACAGGGCTAAAGAGCAGTACTTC.

The V gene is TRBV27, the J gene TRBJ1-2; TRBD1 is a possible D gene (5 bases). The CDR3 contains 14 residues. The V and J ends lost 0 bases and 4 bases respectively, with 9 bases between them. CDR1 is MNHEY and CDR2 is SMNVEV in the germline V gene (reference sequence). CDR3 sequence reads: CASSLSQGIYGYTF. CDR3 DNA sequence: TGTGCCAGCAGTTTATCGCAGGGTATCTATGGCTACACCTTC.

This clone was counted only a few times. The V call is TRBV10-3, the J call TRBJ1-2, with TRBD1 as a possible D gene (6 bases). The CDR3 has 13 residues. The germline V gene encodes CDR1 ENHRY and CDR2 SYGVKD. Between the trimmed V and J ends, which lost 4 bases and 8 bases, there was a span of 14 bases. The CDR3: CAISVKDSSGYTF. CDR3 in DNA: TGTGCCATCAGTGTGAAGGACAGTTCAGGCTACACCTTC.

A note on this clone: This specimen includes other DNA sequences encoding the same CDR3. The genes are TRBV6-5 and TRBJ2-5; D may be TRBD1 or TRBD2 (6 bases each). Trimming removed 9 bases from V and 5 bases from J, with 10 bases in between. Germline CDR1 reads MNHEY; CDR2 reads SVGAGI. The CDR3 runs 11 residues. CDR3 DNA sequence: TGTGCCAGTCGAGGGGGGGAGACCCAGTACTTC. As protein: CASRGGETQYF.

This chain connects TRBV6-5 to TRBJ1-5; no clear D gene. Trimming stripped 0 bases from V and 6 bases from J, with 12 bases between. The CDR3 loop spans 15 amino acids. Germline-derived CDR1 and CDR2 are MNHEY and SVGAGI. CDR3 DNA: TGTGCCAGCAGTTACTCGTCTAAGGTTACTCAGCCCCAGCATTTT. Translation: CASSYSSKVTQPQHF.

A remark on this clone: Other DNA sequences of this sample code for an identical CDR3. This chain uses TRBV7-2 with TRBJ2-1; D may correspond to TRBD1 or TRBD2 (7 bases each). This CDR3 contains 15 residues. Germline CDR1 is SGHTA and CDR2 is FQGNSA. V dropped 5 bases and J dropped 3 bases, with 14 bases sitting between them. CDR3 amino acids: CASSPQRDSYNEQFF. Here the CDR3 DNA reads TGTGCCAGCAGCCCACAGCGGGACAGCTACAATGAGCAGTTCTTC.

The V gene is TRBV15, the J gene TRBJ2-3, with TRBD2 as a possible D gene (6 bases). With 4 bases removed from V and 10 bases from J, the gap between germline ends came to 21 bases. This CDR3 is built from 15 residues. The germline gives CDR1 LNHNV, CDR2 YYDKDF (reference sequence). DNA for the CDR3: TGTGCCACCAGCAACCCGGGACTTACTTCCCTGGCGCAGTATTTT. Amino acids: CATSNPGLTSLAQYF.

V gene TRBV4-2 combines with J gene TRBJ2-5, with D perhaps being TRBD1 or TRBD2 (5 bases each). V shed 1 base and J shed 0 bases, with 9 bases lying between them. The CDR3 loop spans 15 amino acids. Germline V CDR1 and CDR2: LGHNA, YNFKEQ. The CDR3 is CASSQAGRDQETQYF. The CDR3 DNA reads TGTGCCAGCAGCCAAGCGGGACGCGACCAAGAGACCCAGTACTTC.

V is TRBV2 and J is TRBJ2-3, with D possibly TRBD2 on 6 matching bases. Germline V gene lookup returns CDR1 SNHLY and CDR2 FYNNEI. The CDR3 totals 15 residues. V lost 1 base, J lost 0 bases, and 8 bases lay in between. The CDR3 DNA is TGTGCCAGCAGTGAAGTCGGGACTAGCACAGATACGCAGTATTTT. It codes for CASSEVGTSTDTQYF.

This rearrangement joins TRBV5-1 to TRBJ2-5; D unclear. This CDR3 has 14 amino acids. V was cut by 4 bases and J by 7 bases, with 17 bases left in between. CDR1 is SGHRS, CDR2 YFSETQ, per germline. CDR3 DNA: TGCGCCAGCAGCCTAAGTATCTCCGACGGGACCCAGTACTTC. Encoded protein: CASSLSISDGTQYF.

The chain joins TRBV2 to TRBJ2-1, with a weak D call TRBD2 (6 bases). V shed 7 bases and J shed 9 bases, with 19 bases lying between them. Germline lookup yields CDR1 SNHLY and CDR2 FYNNEI. The CDR3 is 14 amino acids. CDR3 sequence: CASKSNLQGGEQFF. CDR3 sequence (DNA): TGTGCCAGCAAGTCCAATCTCCAGGGAGGTGAGCAGTTCTTC.

J is TRBJ1-5 and V is TRBV29-1; TRBD1 agrees at 8 bases. The length of the CDR3 is 13 residues. Germline CDR1 and CDR2: SQVTM and ANQGSEA. Trimming removed 6 bases from V and 6 bases from J; junction bases left unmatched: 7. The CDR3 reads CSVGDRGSQPQHF. DNA of the CDR3: TGCAGCGTCGGAGACAGGGGAAGTCAGCCCCAGCATTTT.

This clone was counted a few times. The V call is TRBV9, the J call TRBJ1-4; no clear D. CDR1 SGDLS and CDR2 YYNGEE come from the germline V gene. Trimming removed 0 bases at V and 7 bases at J, with 13 bases between. The CDR3 is 15 amino acids. CDR3 nucleotides: TGTGCCAGCAGCGTAGATAGCCGACCGCGTGAAAAACTGTTTTTT. This translates into CASSVDSRPREKLFF.